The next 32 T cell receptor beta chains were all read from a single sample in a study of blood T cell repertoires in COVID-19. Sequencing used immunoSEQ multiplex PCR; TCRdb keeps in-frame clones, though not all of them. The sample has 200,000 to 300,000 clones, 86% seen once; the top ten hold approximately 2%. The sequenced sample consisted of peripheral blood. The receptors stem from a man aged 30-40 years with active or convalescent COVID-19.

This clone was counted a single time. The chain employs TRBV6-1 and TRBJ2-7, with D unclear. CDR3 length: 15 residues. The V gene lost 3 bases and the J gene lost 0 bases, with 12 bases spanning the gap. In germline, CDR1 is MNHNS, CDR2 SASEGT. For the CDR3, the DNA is TGTGCCAGCAGTGATGTGGGCCCGCCCTCCTACGAGCAGTACTTC. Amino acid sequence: CASSDVGPPSYEQYF.

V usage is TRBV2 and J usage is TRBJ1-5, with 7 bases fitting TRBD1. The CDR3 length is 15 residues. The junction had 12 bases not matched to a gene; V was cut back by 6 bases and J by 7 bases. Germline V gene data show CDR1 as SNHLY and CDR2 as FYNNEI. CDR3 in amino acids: CASSEGTVGGQPQHF. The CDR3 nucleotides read TGTGCCAGCAGCGAGGGGACAGTTGGCGGACAGCCCCAGCATTTT.

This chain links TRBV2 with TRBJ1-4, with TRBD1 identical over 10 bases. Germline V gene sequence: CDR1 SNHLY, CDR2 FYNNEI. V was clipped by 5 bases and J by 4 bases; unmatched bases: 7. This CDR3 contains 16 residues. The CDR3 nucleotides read TGTGCCAGCAGTAGGGGGACAGGGGATCATAATGAAAAACTGTTTTTT. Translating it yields CASSRGTGDHNEKLFF. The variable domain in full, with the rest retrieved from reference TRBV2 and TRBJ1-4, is EPEVTQTPSHQVTQMGQEVILRCVPISNHLYFYWYRQILGQKVEFLVSFYNNEISEKSEIFDDQFSVERPDGSNFTLKIRSTKLEDSAMYFCASSRGTGDHNEKLFFGSGTQLSVL.

CDR3 loop: CASSSPTVARQFF. The CDR3 nucleotides read TGTGCCAGCAGCTCCCCCACTGTTGCGCGGCAGTTCTTC. The V and J genes are TRBV7-2 and TRBJ2-1; D unclear. Germline-derived CDR1 and CDR2 are SGHTA and FQGNSA. V dropped 4 bases and J dropped 12 bases, with 16 bases sitting between them. This CDR3 spans 13 amino acids.

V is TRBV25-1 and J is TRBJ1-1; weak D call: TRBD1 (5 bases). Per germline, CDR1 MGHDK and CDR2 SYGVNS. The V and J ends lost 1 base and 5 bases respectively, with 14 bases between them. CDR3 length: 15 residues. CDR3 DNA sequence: TGTGCCAGCAGTGAATTAGGGGAAAGGGGAACTGAAGCTTTCTTT. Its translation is CASSELGERGTEAFF.

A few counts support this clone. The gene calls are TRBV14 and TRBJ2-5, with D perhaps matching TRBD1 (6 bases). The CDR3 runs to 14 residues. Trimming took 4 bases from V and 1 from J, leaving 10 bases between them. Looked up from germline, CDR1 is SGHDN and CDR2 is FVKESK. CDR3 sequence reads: CASSPGHFQETQYF. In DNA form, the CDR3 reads TGTGCCAGCAGCCCGGGACATTTCCAAGAGACCCAGTACTTC.

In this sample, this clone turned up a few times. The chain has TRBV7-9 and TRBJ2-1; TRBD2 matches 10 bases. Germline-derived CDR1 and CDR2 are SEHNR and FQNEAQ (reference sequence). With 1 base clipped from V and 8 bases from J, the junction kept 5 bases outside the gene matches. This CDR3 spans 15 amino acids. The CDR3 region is CASSLVSSGGDEQFF. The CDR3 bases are TGTGCCAGCAGCTTAGTGTCTAGCGGGGGAGATGAGCAGTTCTTC.

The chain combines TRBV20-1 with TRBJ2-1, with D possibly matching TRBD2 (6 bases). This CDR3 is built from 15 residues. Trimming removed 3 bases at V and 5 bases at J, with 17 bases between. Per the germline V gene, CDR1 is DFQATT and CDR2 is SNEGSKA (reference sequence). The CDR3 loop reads CSASFPGLPNNEQFF. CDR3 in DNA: TGCAGTGCTAGTTTTCCGGGACTCCCAAACAATGAGCAGTTCTTC.

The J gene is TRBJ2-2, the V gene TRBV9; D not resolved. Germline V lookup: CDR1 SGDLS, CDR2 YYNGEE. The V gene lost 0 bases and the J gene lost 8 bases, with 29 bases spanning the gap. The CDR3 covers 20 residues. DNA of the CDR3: TGTGCCAGCAGCGTAGCACACTACGGAGCCCCTTCGTCAATATTTGGGGAGCTGTTTTTT. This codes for CASSVAHYGAPSSIFGELFF.

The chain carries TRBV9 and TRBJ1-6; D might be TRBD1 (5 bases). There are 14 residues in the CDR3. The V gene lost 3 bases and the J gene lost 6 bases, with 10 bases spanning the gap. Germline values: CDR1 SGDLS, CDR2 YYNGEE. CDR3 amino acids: CASSAGPTNSPLHF. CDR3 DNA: TGTGCCAGCAGCGCAGGGCCCACTAATTCACCCCTCCACTTT.

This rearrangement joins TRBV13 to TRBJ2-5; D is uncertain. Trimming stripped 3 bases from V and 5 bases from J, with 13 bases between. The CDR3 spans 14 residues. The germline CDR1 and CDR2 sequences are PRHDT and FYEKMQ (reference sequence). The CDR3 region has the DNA TGTGCCAGCAGCTTGTTGTCAGACTCGGAGACCCAGTACTTC. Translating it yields CASSLLSDSETQYF.

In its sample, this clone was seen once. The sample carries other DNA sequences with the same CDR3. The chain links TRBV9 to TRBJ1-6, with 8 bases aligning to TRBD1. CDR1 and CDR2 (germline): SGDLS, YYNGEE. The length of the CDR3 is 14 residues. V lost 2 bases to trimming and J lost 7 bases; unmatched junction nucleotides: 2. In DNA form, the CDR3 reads TGTGCCAGCAGCGTCGGACAGGGAAATTCACCCCTCCACTTT. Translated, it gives CASSVGQGNSPLHF.

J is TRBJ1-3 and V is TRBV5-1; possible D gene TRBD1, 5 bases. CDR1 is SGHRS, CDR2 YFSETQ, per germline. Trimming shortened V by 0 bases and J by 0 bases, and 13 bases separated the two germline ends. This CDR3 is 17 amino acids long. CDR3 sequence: CASSLALGAGSGNTIYF. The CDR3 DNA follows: TGCGCCAGCAGCTTGGCCTTAGGGGCCGGCTCTGGAAACACCATATATTTT.

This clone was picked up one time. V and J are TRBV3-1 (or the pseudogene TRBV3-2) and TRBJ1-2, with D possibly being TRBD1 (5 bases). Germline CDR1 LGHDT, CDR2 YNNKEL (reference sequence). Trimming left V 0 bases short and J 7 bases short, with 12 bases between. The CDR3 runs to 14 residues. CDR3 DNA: TGTGCCAGCAGCCAAGATTCCAGGGTCGTTGGCTACACCTTC. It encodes CASSQDSRVVGYTF.

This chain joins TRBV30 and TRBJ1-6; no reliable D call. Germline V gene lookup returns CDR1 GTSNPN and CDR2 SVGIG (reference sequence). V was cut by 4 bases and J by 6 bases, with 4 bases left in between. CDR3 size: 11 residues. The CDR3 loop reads CAWTSNSPLHF. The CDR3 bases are TGTGCCTGGACGAGTAATTCACCCCTCCACTTT. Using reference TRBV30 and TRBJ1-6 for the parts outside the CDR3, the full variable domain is SQTIHQWPATLVQPVGSPLSLECTVEGTSNPNLYWYRQAAGRGLQLLFYSVGIGQISSEVPQNLSASRPQDRQFILSSKKLLLSDSGFYLCAWTSNSPLHFGNGTRLTVT.

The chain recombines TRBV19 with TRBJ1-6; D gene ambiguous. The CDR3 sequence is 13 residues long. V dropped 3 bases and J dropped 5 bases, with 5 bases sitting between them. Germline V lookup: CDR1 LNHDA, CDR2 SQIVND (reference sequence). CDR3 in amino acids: CASSIPDNSPLHF. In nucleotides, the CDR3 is TGTGCCAGTAGTATCCCAGATAATTCACCCCTCCACTTT.

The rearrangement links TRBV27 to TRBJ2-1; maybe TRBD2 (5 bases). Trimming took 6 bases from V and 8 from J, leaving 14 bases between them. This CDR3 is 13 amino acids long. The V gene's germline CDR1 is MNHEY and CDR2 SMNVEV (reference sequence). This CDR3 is CASRYVGGDEQFF. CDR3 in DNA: TGTGCCAGCAGATACGTAGGAGGCGATGAGCAGTTCTTC.

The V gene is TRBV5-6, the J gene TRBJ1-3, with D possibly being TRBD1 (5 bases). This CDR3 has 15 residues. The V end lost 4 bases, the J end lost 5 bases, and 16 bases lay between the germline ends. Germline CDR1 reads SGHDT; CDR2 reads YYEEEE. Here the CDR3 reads CASSPRDSRRNTIYF. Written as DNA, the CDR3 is TGTGCCAGCAGCCCACGAGACAGCAGGAGAAACACCATATATTTT.

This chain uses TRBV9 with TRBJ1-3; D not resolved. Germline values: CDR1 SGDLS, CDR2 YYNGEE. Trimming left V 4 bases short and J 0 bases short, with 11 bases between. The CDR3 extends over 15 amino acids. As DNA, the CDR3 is TGTGCCAGCAGCCCGAGACAAATCTCTGGAAACACCATATATTTT. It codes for CASSPRQISGNTIYF.

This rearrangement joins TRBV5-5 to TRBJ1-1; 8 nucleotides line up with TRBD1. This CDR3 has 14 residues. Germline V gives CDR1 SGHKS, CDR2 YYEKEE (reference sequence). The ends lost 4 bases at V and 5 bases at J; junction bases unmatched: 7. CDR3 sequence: CASSPGQGVTEAFF. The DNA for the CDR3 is TGTGCCAGCAGCCCCGGACAGGGAGTTACTGAAGCTTTCTTT.

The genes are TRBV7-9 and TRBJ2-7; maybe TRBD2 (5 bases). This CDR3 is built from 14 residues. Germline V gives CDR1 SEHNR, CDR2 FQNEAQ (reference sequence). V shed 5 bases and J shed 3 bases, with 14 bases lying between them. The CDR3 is CASSLPGNNYEQYF. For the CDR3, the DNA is TGTGCCAGCAGCCTTCCGGGGAATAACTACGAGCAGTACTTC.

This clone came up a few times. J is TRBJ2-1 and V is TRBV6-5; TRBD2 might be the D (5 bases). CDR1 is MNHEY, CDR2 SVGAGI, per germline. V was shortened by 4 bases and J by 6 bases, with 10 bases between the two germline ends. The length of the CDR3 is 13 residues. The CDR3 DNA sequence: TGTGCCAGCAGTTCCGGGGTCATCAATGAGCAGTTCTTC. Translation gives CASSSGVINEQFF.

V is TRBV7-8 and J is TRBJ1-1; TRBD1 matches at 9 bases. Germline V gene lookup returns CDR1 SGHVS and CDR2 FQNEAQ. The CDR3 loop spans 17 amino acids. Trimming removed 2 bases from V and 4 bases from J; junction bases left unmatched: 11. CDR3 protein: CASSLLGQGFFSTEAFF. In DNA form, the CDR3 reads TGTGCCAGCAGCTTATTGGGACAGGGATTTTTCAGCACTGAAGCTTTCTTT.

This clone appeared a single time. The DNA of the CDR3 is TGTGCCAGCAGCGTAGACGAGGGCCCATCAGATACGCAGTATTTT. This gives the protein CASSVDEGPSDTQYF. The gene calls are TRBV9 and TRBJ2-3, with D possibly being TRBD2 (5 bases). From germline, CDR1 is SGDLS and CDR2 YYNGEE. The V end was cut by 0 bases, the J end by 4 bases, with 12 bases between. The CDR3 sequence is 15 residues long.

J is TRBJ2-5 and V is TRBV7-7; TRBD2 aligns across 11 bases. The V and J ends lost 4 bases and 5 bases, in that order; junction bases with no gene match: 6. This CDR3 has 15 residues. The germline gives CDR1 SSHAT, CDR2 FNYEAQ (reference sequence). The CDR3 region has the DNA TGTGCCAGCAGCTCAACTAGCGGGGGAGGGGAGACCCAGTACTTC. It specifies CASSSTSGGGETQYF.

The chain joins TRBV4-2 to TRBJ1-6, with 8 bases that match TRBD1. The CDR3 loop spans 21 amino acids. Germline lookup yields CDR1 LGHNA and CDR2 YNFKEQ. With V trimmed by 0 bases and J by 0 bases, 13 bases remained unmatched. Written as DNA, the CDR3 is TGTGCCAGCAGCCAAGATCGTCTCGGGGGACAGGCGAGCTCCTATAATTCACCCCTCCACTTT. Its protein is CASSQDRLGGQASSYNSPLHF.

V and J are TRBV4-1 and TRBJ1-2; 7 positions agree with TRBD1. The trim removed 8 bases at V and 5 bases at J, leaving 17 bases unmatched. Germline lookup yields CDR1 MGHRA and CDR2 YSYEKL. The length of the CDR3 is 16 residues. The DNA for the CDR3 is TGCGCCAGCGAGCCGGGGTACAGGGGCGGGCGGTATGGCTACACCTTC. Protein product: CASEPGYRGGRYGYTF.

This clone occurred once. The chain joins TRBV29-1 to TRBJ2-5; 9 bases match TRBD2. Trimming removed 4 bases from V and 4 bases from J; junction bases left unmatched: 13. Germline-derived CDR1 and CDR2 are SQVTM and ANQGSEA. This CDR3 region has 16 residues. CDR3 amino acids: CSVAGSGGVLGETQYF. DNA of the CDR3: TGCAGCGTTGCTGGTAGCGGGGGTGTCTTAGGAGAGACCCAGTACTTC.

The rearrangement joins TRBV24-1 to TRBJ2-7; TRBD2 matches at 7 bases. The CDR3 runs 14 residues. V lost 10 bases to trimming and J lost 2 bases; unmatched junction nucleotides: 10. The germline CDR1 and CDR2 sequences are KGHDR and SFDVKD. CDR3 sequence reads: CATASGAPPYEQYF. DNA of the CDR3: TGTGCCACGGCAAGCGGGGCTCCTCCCTACGAGCAGTACTTC.

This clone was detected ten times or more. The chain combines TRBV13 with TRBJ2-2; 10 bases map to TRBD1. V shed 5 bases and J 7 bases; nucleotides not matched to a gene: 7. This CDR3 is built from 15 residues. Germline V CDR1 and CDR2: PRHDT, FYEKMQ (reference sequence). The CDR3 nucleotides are TGTGCCAGCAGCACCGGGACAGGGGTGAACGGGGAGCTGTTTTTT. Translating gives CASSTGTGVNGELFF.

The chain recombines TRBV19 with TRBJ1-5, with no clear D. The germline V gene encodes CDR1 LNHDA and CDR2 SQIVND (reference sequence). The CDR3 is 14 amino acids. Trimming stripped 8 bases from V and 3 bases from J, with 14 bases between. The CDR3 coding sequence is TGTGCCAGTTCGCCTTTCCAACACAATCAGCCCCAGCATTTT. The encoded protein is CASSPFQHNQPQHF.

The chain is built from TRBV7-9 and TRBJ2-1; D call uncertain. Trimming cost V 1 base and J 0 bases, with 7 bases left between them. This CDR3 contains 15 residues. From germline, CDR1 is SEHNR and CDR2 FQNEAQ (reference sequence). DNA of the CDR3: TGTGCCAGCAGCTTAGGAAGTAGCTCCTACAATGAGCAGTTCTTC. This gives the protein CASSLGSSSYNEQFF.